The source of this T cell receptor beta chain is a study of CD8+ T cells in alopecia areata. Isolated RNA was reverse transcribed into cDNA used as the sequencing template. TCRdb's table, derived via immunoSEQ multiplex PCR, lists solely in-frame clones and lacks some. The sample lists 200,000 to 250,000 clones, roughly 64% occurring once. This clone was seen just once. This CDR3 spans 12 amino acids. V was clipped by 5 bases and J by 6 bases, with 14 bases between them. Germline-derived CDR1 and CDR2 are SQVTM and ANQGSEA. Treatment of the sample: oral pan-JAK inhibitor, 5-10 mg twice daily. The specimen comprised CD4+ T cells sorted from blood, sampled at week 4, from a patient treated with tofacitinib. The chain has TRBV29-1 and TRBJ2-7, with D possibly being TRBD2 (5 bases). This clonotype was sampled from a human donor with alopecia areata. The CDR3 sequence is CSVKAVGGEQYF. In DNA, the CDR3 is TGCAGCGTTAAAGCGGTGGGTGGCGAGCAGTACTTC.